These T cell receptor beta chains were read from a single sample in a study of shared clonotypes between healthy human individuals. The method was immunoSEQ multiplex PCR; TCRdb's version includes in-frame clones alone and lacks a portion of them. The data contain about 2 million clones, about 94% of them singletons. Sample: naive CD8+ T cells sorted from blood. These receptors originate from a man in his late teens or twenties in good health. Each CDR3 is given with its conserved first and last residue. The D gene is left open where the match is weak. Size values are once, few and many counts, or a class for expanded clones, and some rows have none.

>.|.|TRBJ2-3|TRBV7-3
CASSLGSTDTQYF
TGTGCCAGCAGCTTGGGGAGCACAGATACGCAGTATTTT
>.|TRBD1|TRBJ2-2|TRBV7-3
CASTWTGGSGELFF
TGTGCCAGCACCTGGACAGGGGGTTCCGGGGAGCTGTTTTTT
>.|TRBD1|TRBJ2-7|TRBV6-1
CASSVGQTYEQYF
TGTGCCAGCAGTGTGGGACAGACCTACGAGCAGTACTTC
>.|.|TRBJ2-7|TRBV27
CASSSQRYEQYF
TGTGCCAGCAGCTCCCAGCGGTACGAGCAGTACTTC
>.|.|TRBJ1-1|TRBV5-5
CASSFYPRRIDLNTEAFF
TGTGCCAGCAGCTTTTACCCCCGGAGGATCGACCTGAACACTGAAGCTTTCTTT
>.|.|TRBJ2-1|TRBV11-2
CASRDRLNEQFF
TGTGCCAGCAGGGACCGTCTCAATGAGCAGTTCTTC
>.|.|TRBJ2-2|TRBV27
CASSSGILNTGELFF
TGTGCCAGCAGTTCCGGGATCTTGAACACCGGGGAGCTGTTTTTT
>.|.|TRBJ2-7|TRBV6-1
CASSEGLSYEQYF
TGTGCCAGCAGTGAAGGGTTGTCCTACGAGCAGTACTTC
>.|.|TRBJ2-7|TRBV6-5
CASSPSQTGYEQYF
TGTGCCAGCAGCCCTTCCCAGACGGGTTACGAGCAGTACTTC
>.|.|TRBJ2-1|TRBV4-3
CASSQGGGWGNEQFF
TGCGCCAGCAGCCAAGGAGGGGGTTGGGGCAATGAGCAGTTCTTC
>few|TRBD2|TRBJ2-7|TRBV6-1
CASSQTGTSGYEQYF
TGTGCCAGCAGTCAGACAGGGACTAGCGGCTACGAGCAGTACTTC
>once|.|TRBJ1-2|TRBV9
CASSALEQGDYGYTF
TGTGCCAGCAGCGCACTCGAACAGGGAGACTATGGCTACACCTTC
>.|.|TRBJ1-3|TRBV5-5
CASSLLSSQDTIYF
TGTGCCAGCAGCTTACTTAGCTCGCAGGACACCATATATTTT
>.|.|TRBJ1-6|TRBV5-6
CASSSVSSYNSPLHF
TGTGCCAGCAGCTCAGTTAGCTCCTATAATTCACCCCTCCACTTT
>.|TRBD1|TRBJ1-1|TRBV7-9
CASSSDRKNRGAFF
TGTGCCAGCAGCTCGGACAGGAAGAACAGGGGAGCTTTCTTT
>.|TRBD1|TRBJ1-2|TRBV4-1
CASSQDPPQGAFDGYTF
TGCGCCAGCAGCCAAGATCCTCCGCAGGGGGCGTTCGATGGCTACACCTTC
>.|TRBD1|TRBJ1-2|TRBV2
CASSVTGTGFGYTF
TGTGCCAGCAGTGTAACCGGGACAGGGTTTGGCTACACCTTC
>.|.|TRBJ1-1|TRBV11-2
CASSVLLPGTEAFF
TGTGCCAGCAGCGTTCTTTTGCCTGGCACTGAAGCTTTCTTT
>.|TRBD2|TRBJ2-7|TRBV6-5
CASSYPLSSGGYEQYF
TGTGCCAGCAGTTACCCCTTATCTAGCGGGGGGTACGAGCAGTACTTC
>.|TRBD1|TRBJ1-5|TRBV27
CASSFRTGYQPQHF
TGTGCCAGCAGTTTTCGGACAGGCTATCAGCCCCAGCATTTT